This T cell receptor (beta chain) was identified during a study of blood T cell repertoires in COVID-19. Overall study: Spain, Italy and the United States supplied samples that represented acute and convalescent COVID-19. Nucleic acid was either cDNA or gDNA, and it came from T cells, B-cell-depleted T cells, or PBMCs.

Clones were sequenced by immunoSEQ multiplex PCR, and TCRdb holds only the in-frame ones, with some missing. The table has 150,000 to 200,000 clones, less than 90% seen once. The germline V gene has CDR1 MNHEY and CDR2 SMNVEV (reference sequence). Unmatched junction bases numbered 2, after V lost 4 bases and J lost 9 bases. The CDR3 spans 13 residues. The gene calls are TRBV27 and TRBJ1-6; 8 nucleotides match TRBD1. The TCR comes from a woman in her sixties or seventies with COVID-19, enrolled during active disease. Sequencing was done on a sample of peripheral blood. The CDR3 DNA reads as TGTGCCAGCAGTTACGGGACAGGTTCACCCCTCCACTTT. This encodes CASSYGTGSPLHF.